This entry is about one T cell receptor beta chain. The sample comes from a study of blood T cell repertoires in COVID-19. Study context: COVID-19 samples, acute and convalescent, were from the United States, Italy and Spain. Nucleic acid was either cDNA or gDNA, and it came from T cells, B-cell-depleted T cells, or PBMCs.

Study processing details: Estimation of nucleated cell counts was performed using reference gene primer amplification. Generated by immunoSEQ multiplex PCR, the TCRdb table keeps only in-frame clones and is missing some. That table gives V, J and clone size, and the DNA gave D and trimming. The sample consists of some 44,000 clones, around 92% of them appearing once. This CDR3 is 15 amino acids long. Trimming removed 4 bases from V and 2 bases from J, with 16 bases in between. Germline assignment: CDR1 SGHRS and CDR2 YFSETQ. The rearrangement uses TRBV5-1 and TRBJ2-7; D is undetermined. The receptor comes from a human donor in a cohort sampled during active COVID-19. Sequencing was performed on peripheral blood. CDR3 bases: TGCGCCAGCAGCCCTCGTGCGGCCACAACCTACGAGCAGTACTTC. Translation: CASSPRAATTYEQYF.